Shown below are 20 T cell receptor beta chains from a single sample sequenced in a study of blood T cell repertoires in COVID-19. Here immunoSEQ multiplex PCR was the method, and the copy in TCRdb shows in-frame clones only, minus some. The sample holds approximately 170,000 clones; more than 65% are singletons and the top ten take about 2.6%. Sequencing was done on a sample of peripheral blood. The source of these receptors is a human donor with acute or convalescent COVID-19. The donor label of this sample is uncertain.

The CDR3 nucleotides are TGTGCCAGCAGTCTCACACGGGGAACCGGGGAGCTGTTTTTT. Its translation is CASSLTRGTGELFF. The chain combines TRBV6-5 with TRBJ2-2, with D tentatively TRBD2 (5 bases). V lost 5 bases, J lost 5 bases, and 12 bases lay in between. Germline-derived CDR1 and CDR2 are MNHEY and SVGAGI. The CDR3 spans 14 residues.

The V gene is TRBV27, the J gene TRBJ1-1, with D tentatively TRBD1 (6 bases). Germline V lookup: CDR1 MNHEY, CDR2 SMNVEV (reference sequence). The V gene lost 3 bases and the J gene lost 3 bases, with 17 bases spanning the gap. The CDR3 loop spans 16 amino acids. This CDR3 reads CASSFFAGAGDTEAFF. CDR3 in DNA: TGTGCCAGCAGTTTTTTCGCAGGGGCGGGGGACACTGAAGCTTTCTTT.

V is TRBV18 and J is TRBJ1-6; 7 bases line up with TRBD1. The CDR3 runs 12 residues. The V and J ends lost 4 bases and 15 bases, in that order; junction bases with no gene match: 6. Germline CDR1 KGHSH, CDR2 LQKENI. The CDR3 nucleotides are TGTGCCAGCTCACTTGCGGACAGGCTCCTCCACTTT. It specifies CASSLADRLLHF.

The chain employs TRBV6-2 or TRBV6-3 and TRBJ2-7; D ambiguous. V dropped 0 bases and J dropped 4 bases, with 7 bases sitting between them. The CDR3 contains 13 residues. Germline CDR1 is MNHEY and CDR2 is SVGEGT. The CDR3 protein is CASSYSRAYEQYF. The CDR3, as DNA: TGTGCCAGCAGTTACTCGAGAGCTTACGAGCAGTACTTC.

The J gene is TRBJ1-2, the V gene TRBV5-1; TRBD1 agrees at 12 bases. Germline values: CDR1 SGHRS, CDR2 YFSETQ. V lost 0 bases and J lost 1; bases outside the gene matches: 4. The length of the CDR3 is 17 residues. The CDR3 DNA reads as TGCGCCAGCAGCTTGGAAGGGACAGGGGGCGGTAACTATGGCTACACCTTC. This sequence encodes CASSLEGTGGGNYGYTF.

This clone was recorded only once. V is TRBV6-5 and J is TRBJ2-6; D is uncertain. The CDR3 covers 14 residues. The germline gives CDR1 MNHEY, CDR2 SVGAGI. V dropped 6 bases and J dropped 0 bases, with 6 bases sitting between them. The CDR3 nucleotides read TGTGCCAGCAGAAAACTCTCTGGGGCCAACGTCCTGACTTTC. As protein: CASRKLSGANVLTF.

The chain has TRBV7-6 and TRBJ2-7; D might be TRBD2 (6 bases). V was trimmed by 3 bases and J by 0 bases, leaving 9 bases between them. This CDR3 has 14 residues. Germline values: CDR1 SGHVS, CDR2 FNYEAQ. For the CDR3, the DNA is TGTGCCAGCAGCTTTAGCGGAACCTCCTACGAGCAGTACTTC. Translating gives CASSFSGTSYEQYF.

The chain combines TRBV6-5 with TRBJ2-7; TRBD1 aligns across 7 bases. Losses at the gene ends were 6 bases for V and 3 bases for J; bases not matched to a gene: 11. The germline V gene has CDR1 MNHEY and CDR2 SVGAGI. The CDR3 is 15 residues long. The CDR3 region has the DNA TGTGCCAGCAGGAGGGACAGCAATTCGGGCTACGAGCAGTACTTC. Residues: CASRRDSNSGYEQYF.

The rearrangement uses TRBV14 and TRBJ2-1; TRBD2 might be the D (6 bases). The V end lost 4 bases, the J end lost 4 bases, and 11 bases lay between the germline ends. The CDR3 has 14 residues. Per germline, CDR1 SGHDN and CDR2 FVKESK. The CDR3 coding sequence is TGTGCCAGCAGCCCCTTCGCGGGATACAATGAGCAGTTCTTC. Amino acid sequence: CASSPFAGYNEQFF.

This rearrangement joins TRBV5-5 to TRBJ2-1, with D perhaps TRBD2 (5 bases). Germline CDR1 and CDR2: SGHKS and YYEKEE (reference sequence). This CDR3 contains 15 residues. Trimming took 4 bases from V and 8 from J, leaving 19 bases between them. The CDR3 nucleotides are TGTGCCAGCAGCCTGGCGGCTAGCAGGATCGATGAGCAGTTCTTC. This encodes CASSLAASRIDEQFF.

This clone came up a few times. The chain couples TRBV25-1 to TRBJ2-1, with 12 nucleotides matching TRBD2. This CDR3 is 15 amino acids long. CDR1 is MGHDK, CDR2 SYGVNS, per germline. The V and J ends lost 6 bases and 8 bases, in that order; junction bases with no gene match: 8. The DNA of the CDR3 is TGTGCCAGCAGCATTCCGGGACTAGCGGGCCATGAGCAGTTCTTC. This sequence encodes CASSIPGLAGHEQFF.

The chain is built from TRBV30 and TRBJ2-2, with a weak D call TRBD2 (5 bases). This CDR3 is built from 14 residues. Deletions cut 2 bases from V and 6 bases from J, with 13 bases between. Per the germline V gene, CDR1 is GTSNPN and CDR2 is SVGIG (reference sequence). The CDR3 DNA reads as TGTGCCTGGAGTCCGGGATGGGCCTCCGGGGAGCTGTTTTTT. Its protein product is CAWSPGWASGELFF. Variable domain in full (rest from reference TRBV30 and TRBJ2-2): SQTIHQWPATLVQPVGSPLSLECTVEGTSNPNLYWYRQAAGRGLQLLFYSVGIGQISSEVPQNLSASRPQDRQFILSSKKLLLSDSGFYLCAWSPGWASGELFFGEGSRLTVL.

This sequence joins TRBV5-1 and TRBJ2-7; tentative D call: TRBD2 (6 bases). The germline V gene encodes CDR1 SGHRS and CDR2 YFSETQ. The CDR3 spans 13 residues. With 5 bases removed from V and 6 bases from J, the gap between germline ends came to 15 bases. The CDR3 nucleotides read TGCGCCAGCAGTGTCCGGGAGACGGGCGAGCAGTACTTC. As protein: CASSVRETGEQYF.

CDR3 loop: CASSDSRSYGYTF. CDR3 DNA: TGTGCCAGCAGTGACTCAAGGAGCTATGGCTACACCTTC. The V gene is TRBV6-4, the J gene TRBJ1-2; no clear D. The CDR3 totals 13 residues. Germline V gene lookup returns CDR1 MRHNA and CDR2 SNTAGT. V dropped 0 bases and J dropped 4 bases, with 6 bases sitting between them.

V usage is TRBV2 and J usage is TRBJ1-6; TRBD1 matches 7 bases. The CDR3 contains 13 residues. The V segment lost 8 bases and the J segment 6 bases; nucleotides outside the gene matches: 4. The germline V gene encodes CDR1 SNHLY and CDR2 FYNNEI. DNA of the CDR3: TGTGCCAGCGTGGGACAGCCTAATTCACCCCTCCACTTT. Translating it yields CASVGQPNSPLHF.

The J gene is TRBJ2-5, the V gene TRBV19; 7 bases are a match to TRBD1. CDR3 length: 15 amino acids. Germline CDR1 LNHDA, CDR2 SQIVND (reference sequence). The V segment lost 6 bases and the J segment 1 base; nucleotides outside the gene matches: 8. The CDR3 protein is CASRVTGDIQETQYF. The CDR3 nucleotides are TGTGCCAGTAGGGTCACAGGGGACATCCAAGAGACCCAGTACTTC.

The chain is built from TRBV6-1 and TRBJ1-2, with TRBD1 matching over 7 bases. The length of the CDR3 is 13 residues. The V and J ends lost 3 bases and 7 bases, in that order; junction bases with no gene match: 5. From germline, CDR1 is MNHNS and CDR2 SASEGT. CDR3 nucleotide sequence: TGTGCCAGCAGTGAGAGACAGGGAGGTGGCTACACCTTC. Translating it yields CASSERQGGGYTF.

V is TRBV7-3 and J is TRBJ1-2; D possibly corresponds to TRBD1 (6 bases). V was cut by 3 bases and J by 0 bases, with 11 bases left in between. Germline V gene sequence: CDR1 SGHTA, CDR2 FQGTGA. The CDR3 spans 15 residues. The CDR3, as DNA: TGTGCCAGCAGCTTCGAGACAGGTCCTAACTATGGCTACACCTTC. Translating it yields CASSFETGPNYGYTF. Based on the CDR3 plus reference TRBV7-3 and TRBJ1-2, the full variable domain is GAGVSQTPSNKVTEKGKYVELRCDPISGHTALYWYRQSLGQGPEFLIYFQGTGAADDSGLPNDRFFAVRPEGSVSTLKIQRTERGDSAVYLCASSFETGPNYGYTFGSGTRLTVV.

The chain recombines TRBV5-1 with TRBJ2-7, with TRBD1 matching over 8 bases. This CDR3 contains 14 residues. The J segment lost 7 bases and the V segment lost 0 bases, leaving 6 bases of the junction unmatched. Looked up from germline, CDR1 is SGHRS and CDR2 is YFSETQ. The CDR3 is CASSLGDRQGEQYF. CDR3 nucleotide sequence: TGCGCCAGCAGCTTGGGGGACAGGCAAGGAGAGCAGTACTTC.

The CDR3 DNA sequence: TGTGCCAGCAGCTCACCGACAGGGGGGCTCGAAAAACTGTTTTTT. This translates into CASSSPTGGLEKLFF. The V call is TRBV11-2, the J call TRBJ1-4, with 9 nucleotides matching TRBD1. J lost 8 bases, V lost 4 bases, and 8 bases had no gene match. CDR1 and CDR2 (germline): SGHAT, FQNNGV. This CDR3 has 15 residues.